Listed below are T cell receptor beta chains from one sample, sequenced in a study of cytomegalovirus exposure and HLA in healthy donors. Generated by immunoSEQ multiplex PCR, the TCRdb table keeps only in-frame clones and is missing some. There are 100,000 to 150,000 clones in the sample; approximately 92% occur only once, and 0.95% to 1.5% lies in the top ten. Sequenced input: PBMCs. The receptors come from a young woman in good health and CMV-seronegative. The CDR3 runs from the conserved cysteine through the conserved F or W. Each record gives: D gene, CDR3 length, V gene, clone size, J gene, CDR3 DNA, CDR3 protein. D genes are given only for firm matches. Size tells how often a clone was seen (once, few, many) or the class of an expanded clone, and some rows leave it out.

TRBD1	14	TRBV19	NA	TRBJ2-2	TGTGCCAGTAGTTTAGGGACAGCGTCGGGGGAGCTGTTTTTT	CASSLGTASGELFF
NA	13	TRBV2	NA	TRBJ1-2	TGTGCCAGCACATGGACAATCGACTATGGCTACACCTTC	CASTWTIDYGYTF
TRBD2	15	TRBV6-6	once	TRBJ2-1	TGTGCCAGCAGTTTAGTAGCGGGGGGGCGAAATGAGCAGTTCTTC	CASSLVAGGRNEQFF
TRBD1	16	TRBV4-1	NA	TRBJ1-3	TGCGCCAGCAGCGGGCGGACAGGGGGTCGCGGAAACACCATATATTTT	CASSGRTGGRGNTIYF
NA	14	TRBV6-5	NA	TRBJ1-5	TGTGCCAGCAGCCCTGACAGGCCCAATCAGCCCCAGCATTTT	CASSPDRPNQPQHF
NA	15	TRBV13	NA	TRBJ1-1	TGTGCCAGCAGCTTAGCCGCTGCGGGGAACACTGAAGCTTTCTTT	CASSLAAAGNTEAFF
TRBD1	12	TRBV7-3	NA	TRBJ1-2	TGTGCCAGCAGCTCAGGACAGGATGGCTACACCTTC	CASSSGQDGYTF
TRBD1	15	TRBV5-1	NA	TRBJ1-2	TGCGCCAGCACCCGGTTTGAGGGGACAGGCTATGGCTACACCTTC	CASTRFEGTGYGYTF
TRBD1	17	TRBV10-3	NA	TRBJ2-3	TGTGCCATCAGTGAGGATCCGGGACAGGGGGGTTTAGATACGCAGTATTTT	CAISEDPGQGGLDTQYF
NA	17	TRBV4-2	few	TRBJ2-2	TGTGCCAGCAGCCAAGATAGGAGCGGAATTAACACCGGGGAGCTGTTTTTT	CASSQDRSGINTGELFF
TRBD2	15	TRBV27	NA	TRBJ2-5	TGTGCCAGCAGTACCACTAGCGTCGCATGGGAGACCCAGTACTTC	CASSTTSVAWETQYF
NA	16	TRBV15	NA	TRBJ2-3	TGTGCCACCAGCAGAGGGCTAGACCCTGCCACAGATACGCAGTATTTT	CATSRGLDPATDTQYF
NA	16	TRBV7-8	NA	TRBJ1-1	TGTGCCAGCAGCCTCCCCGGGACACCTCCAAACACTGAAGCTTTCTTT	CASSLPGTPPNTEAFF
NA	12	TRBV29-1	NA	TRBJ2-5	TGCAGCGTTGAACTAGAAGAAGAGACCCAGTACTTC	CSVELEEETQYF
NA	14	TRBV5-1	NA	TRBJ2-3	TGCGCCAGCAGCTTGGGGGCCCCCACAGATACGCAGTATTTT	CASSLGAPTDTQYF
NA	16	TRBV7-8	NA	TRBJ1-1	TGTGCCAGCAGCTTAGCTAGAGTGATTGGGAACACTGAAGCTTTCTTT	CASSLARVIGNTEAFF
TRBD1	12	TRBV6-6	NA	TRBJ2-7	TGTGCCAGCTCCGGGACAGACTACGAGCAGTACTTC	CASSGTDYEQYF
TRBD1	15	TRBV27	NA	TRBJ2-7	TGTGCCAGCAGTTCAGGACAGGCACCCTCCTACGAGCAGTACTTC	CASSSGQAPSYEQYF
NA	15	TRBV9	NA	TRBJ2-2	TGTGCCAGCAGCGCACATGGGGCCCCGGCCGGGGAGCTGTTTTTT	CASSAHGAPAGELFF
NA	15	TRBV14	few	TRBJ2-2	TGTGCCAGCAGCCCCGTTAGGGGGGGCGTCGGGGAGCTGTTTTTT	CASSPVRGGVGELFF
TRBD1	14	TRBV19	NA	TRBJ1-1	TGTGCCAGTAGTATCGGGACAGGGAACACTGAAGCTTTCTTT	CASSIGTGNTEAFF
TRBD1	16	TRBV18	NA	TRBJ2-3	TGTGCCAGCTCACCTCGAAACAGGGGGCTAACAGATACGCAGTATTTT	CASSPRNRGLTDTQYF
NA	15	TRBV6-6	NA	TRBJ1-1	TGTGCCAGCAGTTATCTCGCCGCCCCTCGGGGTGAAGCTTTCTTT	CASSYLAAPRGEAFF
TRBD2	16	TRBV4-2	NA	TRBJ2-7	TGTGCCAGCAGCCAAGAGGCGACTAGCGGGGGGTACGAGCAGTACTTC	CASSQEATSGGYEQYF
NA	15	TRBV5-1	NA	TRBJ2-7	TGCGCCAGCAGCTTGGCGACAGGATACTCACGCGAGCAGTACTTC	CASSLATGYSREQYF
NA	21	TRBV7-3	NA	TRBJ2-3	TGTGCCAGCAGCCCCCCGGGGCGGGACAGAACGATCGGCTTTAGCACAGATACGCAGTATTTT	CASSPPGRDRTIGFSTDTQYF
TRBD1	15	TRBV6-5	NA	TRBJ1-4	TGTGCCAGCGCGGAACAGGGGCCCCAAAATGAAAAACTGTTTTTT	CASAEQGPQNEKLFF